Shown below are 7 T cell receptor beta chains from a single sample sequenced in a study of tumor-infiltrating lymphocytes in primary liver carcinoma. Priming with a constant-region primer yielded TCR beta cDNA from around 0.45 ug total RNA. Libraries for TCR beta were built through three nested multiplex PCR rounds, which together made up a slightly modified ARM-PCR procedure. Each of the first two PCR rounds ran approximately 9 cycles with TRBV1-TRBV30 forward and C-beta reverse primers. TCRdb reanalysed the multiplex PCR reads using MiXCR and keeps one entry per CDR3 protein. Of 250,000 to 350,000 distinct CDR3 sequences in the sample, approximately 58% are singletons; the top ten hold approximately 17%. Germline DNA was extracted too, while blood RNA derived from unsorted whole blood. Sequencing was carried out using peripheral blood. The receptors stem from a woman aged 30 to 39 with primary liver carcinoma and hepatitis B virus infection.

This clonotype was detected a few times. The junction differs from germline at one of its ends, possibly a read error. The chain carries TRBV6-5 and TRBJ2-3; no reliable D call. CDR3 length: 14 residues. Germline CDR1 reads MNHEY; CDR2 reads SVGAGI. CDR3 nucleotide sequence: TGTGCCAGTAGTTGCTTCCAAGAAGCAGATACGCAGTATTTT. It is translated as CASSCFQEADTQYF.

The rearrangement links TRBV6-6 to TRBJ2-5; D possibly corresponds to TRBD1 (8 bases). Germline assignment: CDR1 MNHNY and CDR2 SVGAGI (reference sequence). V lost 7 bases and J 6 bases, leaving 18 bases between the germline ends. This CDR3 is built from 14 residues. CDR3 nucleotides: TGTGCCAGCAATCAACAGGGGGGGAGGAAGACCCAGTACTTC. It yields the protein CASNQQGGRKTQYF.

To note about this clonotype: This may be a read error, as it is one base from a much larger clone. The CDR3 nucleotides are TGCAGCGTTGAAGATTGTCAGGAAACCTACGAGCAGTACTTC. Its translation is CSVEDCQETYEQYF. The rearrangement joins TRBV29-1 to TRBJ2-7; D call uncertain. CDR3 length: 14 residues. Trimming took off 0 bases at V and 2 bases at J, with 11 bases between the two ends. In germline, CDR1 is SQVTM, CDR2 ANQGSEA.

As to this clonotype: Relative to the germline gene, one junction end is altered; a read error may explain this. The rearrangement uses TRBV7-7 and TRBJ2-7, with TRBD1 identical over 10 bases. The CDR3 spans 14 residues. Germline CDR1 and CDR2: SSHAT and FNYEAQ (reference sequence). The CDR3 loop reads CASSPDRGSGEQYF. The DNA of the CDR3 is TGCGCTAGCAGCCCGGACAGGGGGAGTGGCGAGCAGTACTTC.

A word on this clonotype: Germline is not matched at one junction end, which may reflect a read error. The chain carries TRBV11-3 and TRBJ2-1; D gene uncertain. Germline CDR1 SGHNT, CDR2 YENEEA. The CDR3 covers 14 residues. CDR3 region: CASSLDGLWNEQFF. The CDR3 DNA reads TGTGCCAGTAGCTTAGACGGATTATGGAACGAGCAGTTCTTC.

A remark on this clonotype: One end of the junction fails to match germline, which may point to a read error. The chain is built from TRBV14 and TRBJ2-3; TRBD2 matches at 10 bases. The germline V gene has CDR1 SGHDN and CDR2 FVKESK. The CDR3 has 17 residues. The CDR3 sequence: CASSQITSGKARDTQDF. Here the CDR3 DNA reads TGTGCCAGCAGTCAAATAACTAGCGGGAAAGCCAGGGATACGCAGGATTTT.

The chain couples TRBV7-9 to TRBJ2-3; 7 positions agree with TRBD1. The CDR3 length is 15 residues. V trimming: 5 bases; J trimming: 3 bases; junction bases outside the gene matches: 8. Germline loops: CDR1 SEHNR, CDR2 FQNEAQ (reference sequence). CDR3 coding DNA: TGTGCCAGCAGCCCATGGGCAGGGGGAACAGATACGCAGTATTTT. Translating gives CASSPWAGGTDTQYF.